This T cell receptor beta chain appears in the sequencing data of a study of blood T cell repertoires in COVID-19. As for the study in general: Sources were T cells, B-cell-depleted T cells, or PBMCs; the material itself was cDNA or gDNA.

Some clones are missing from TCRdb's copy, which holds only in-frame ones; the method was immunoSEQ multiplex PCR. The sample shows over 50,000 clones, 80% to 90% of them seen only once. V was pared by 6 bases and J by 12 bases, with 4 bases of the junction left unmatched. Germline loops: CDR1 SNHLY, CDR2 FYNNEI. The CDR3 contains 12 residues. The chain is built from TRBV2 and TRBJ1-4; TRBD1 aligns across 10 bases. Sequencing used peripheral blood. This clonotype was sampled from a man aged 80 or over with acute or convalescent COVID-19. The CDR3 DNA is TGTGCCAGCAGACAGACAGGGGGCGAACTGTTTTTT. Residues: CASRQTGGELFF.